These T cell receptor beta chains were read from a single sample in a study of vaccination and CD4 T cells after COVID-19. Their target antigens are unknown. TCRdb re-called the PCR reads with MiXCR, one entry per CDR3 protein. Of around 20,000 distinct CDR3 sequences in the sample, approximately 45% were seen once. The material sequenced was CD4+ T cells from blood, cultured in vitro, taken before SARS-CoV-2 vaccination. These receptors were obtained from a human donor who had recovered from COVID-19. The CDR3 runs from the conserved cysteine through the conserved F or W. The D gene is left open where the match is weak. Clone sizes are given selectively: once, few, many, or a class where the clone is expanded.

NA	TRBV19	NA	TRBJ2-7	CASRGDINYEQYF	TGTGCCAGTAGAGGGGACATCAACTACGAGCAGTACTTC
TRBD2	TRBV5-1	NA	TRBJ2-7	CASSTGLVTYEQYF	TGCGCCAGCAGCACCGGACTAGTCACCTACGAGCAGTACTTC
NA	TRBV6-5	few	TRBJ1-1	CASSYELTGNSAEAFF	TGTGCCAGCAGTTACGAATTAACAGGGAATTCTGCTGAAGCTTTCTTT
NA	TRBV7-9	few	TRBJ1-2	CASSPPPPEHNGYTF	TGTGCCAGCAGCCCCCCGCCCCCGGAACATAATGGCTACACCTTC
TRBD2	TRBV20-1	NA	TRBJ2-1	CSASTERGTNEQFF	TGCAGTGCAAGCACCGAGCGGGGAACCAATGAGCAGTTCTTC
NA	TRBV11-3	few	TRBJ2-1	CASSLGPGNNEQFF	TGTGCCAGCAGCTTAGGGCCAGGGAACAATGAGCAGTTCTTC
TRBD2	TRBV15	NA	TRBJ2-1	CATSRDGRGGPRSQFF	TGTGCCACCAGCAGAGATGGGCGGGGGGGCCCTCGATCGCAGTTCTTC
TRBD2	TRBV19	NA	TRBJ2-7	CASSPSPGGRAYEQYF	TGTGCCAGTAGTCCTTCCCCTGGCGGGAGGGCCTACGAGCAGTACTTC
NA	TRBV4-2	NA	TRBJ1-1	CASSQAQDVRNTEAFF	TGTGCCAGCAGCCAAGCCCAGGACGTGAGAAACACTGAAGCTTTCTTT
TRBD1	TRBV15	NA	TRBJ2-5	CATSGPGTEETQYF	TGTGCCACCAGCGGCCCCGGGACAGAAGAGACCCAGTACTTC
NA	TRBV7-2	NA	TRBJ1-5	CASSFFFGGLQPQHF	TGTGCCAGCAGCTTCTTCTTCGGGGGGCTTCAGCCCCAGCATTTT
TRBD2	TRBV7-9	NA	TRBJ2-5	CASGVETQYF	TGCGCTAGCGGTGTCGAGACCCAGTACTTC
TRBD2	TRBV5-1	NA	TRBJ2-5	CASSAHPAGGGTQYF	TGCGCCAGCAGCGCTCACCCCGCGGGAGGTGGGACCCAGTACTTC
NA	TRBV9	NA	TRBJ1-1	CASSVGSQGKAFF	TGTGCCAGCAGCGTAGGGTCGCAGGGGAAAGCTTTCTTT
NA	TRBV20-1	NA	TRBJ2-3	CSASKSYTDTQYF	TGCAGTGCTAGCAAGTCGTACACAGATACGCAGTATTTT
NA	TRBV5-4	NA	TRBJ2-4	CASSLEGRGRGQSYIQYF	TGTGCCAGCAGCTTGGAGGGGAGGGGGCGCGGGCAATCGTACATTCAGTACTTC
NA	TRBV20-1	once	TRBJ1-5	CSARDLRGESNQPQHF	TGCAGTGCTAGAGATCTGCGGGGGGAGAGCAATCAGCCCCAGCATTTT
TRBD2	TRBV20-1	NA	TRBJ2-1	CSAERGPHHEQFF	TGCAGTGCCGAGCGGGGTCCCCACCATGAGCAGTTCTTC
NA	TRBV20-1	few	TRBJ1-4	CSARDGGDEKLFF	TGCAGTGCTAGAGATGGGGGGGATGAAAAACTGTTTTTT
NA	TRBV12-3/TRBV12-4	once	TRBJ2-3	CASSPADTQYF	TGTGCCAGCAGTCCGGCAGATACGCAGTATTTT
TRBD1	TRBV7-8	NA	TRBJ2-5	CASSLAVSWDRGQETQYF	TGTGCCAGCAGCTTAGCGGTTTCGTGGGACAGGGGACAAGAGACCCAGTACTTC
NA	TRBV20-1	NA	TRBJ1-2	CSASISGTNYGYTF	TGCAGTGCTAGTATCTCAGGGACCAACTATGGCTACACCTTC
TRBD1	TRBV11-2	few	TRBJ1-2	CASSPHLSGGDYGYTF	TGTGCCAGCAGCCCCCACCTCTCAGGGGGCGACTATGGCTACACCTTC
NA	TRBV7-9	NA	TRBJ1-2	CASSLDVREDNYGYTF	TGTGCCAGCAGCTTAGATGTTCGGGAGGACAACTATGGCTACACCTTC
NA	TRBV6-2/TRBV6-3	NA	TRBJ1-1	CASSYTRTGGQAFF	TGTGCCAGCAGTTACACGAGGACGGGCGGCCAAGCTTTCTTT
NA	TRBV19	few	TRBJ1-5	CASTQGTYSNQPQHF	TGTGCCAGCACACAGGGCACTTATAGCAATCAGCCCCAGCATTTT
TRBD1	TRBV28	few	TRBJ2-7	CASSFGGQGYEQYF	TGTGCCAGCAGTTTTGGGGGACAGGGCTACGAGCAGTACTTC
TRBD1	TRBV6-2/TRBV6-3	NA	TRBJ1-6	CASSYSDRGGHSPLHF	TGTGCCAGCAGTTACTCGGACAGGGGGGGGCATTCACCCCTCCACTTT
NA	TRBV4-3	NA	TRBJ2-5	CASSHYTTGYQETQYF	TGCGCCAGCAGCCATTACACCACAGGGTACCAAGAGACCCAGTACTTC
NA	TRBV19	once	TRBJ2-7	CASSREGHYEQYF	TGTGCCAGTAGTAGAGAGGGACACTACGAGCAGTACTTC
NA	TRBV25-1	NA	TRBJ2-2	CASSPRAGELFF	TGTGCCAGCAGTCCGAGGGCCGGGGAGCTGTTTTTT
NA	TRBV19	few	TRBJ1-5	CASSIFLGPLSNQPQHF	TGTGCCAGTAGTATCTTTCTCGGGCCCCTTAGCAATCAGCCCCAGCATTTT
NA	TRBV12-5	NA	TRBJ2-2	CASGLVPSISTGELFF	TGTGCTAGTGGTTTGGTACCTAGCATATCCACCGGGGAGCTGTTTTTT
NA	TRBV30	NA	TRBJ1-1	CAWTIDSSNTEAFF	TGTGCCTGGACGATAGACAGCTCGAACACTGAAGCTTTCTTT
TRBD1	TRBV28	few	TRBJ1-2	CASSSTGAPNYGYTF	TGTGCCAGCAGTTCGACAGGGGCACCTAACTATGGCTACACCTTC
NA	TRBV6-2/TRBV6-3	medium-sized	TRBJ1-1	CASIRLMNTEAFF	TGTGCCAGCATAAGATTAATGAACACTGAAGCTTTCTTT
NA	TRBV21-1	NA	TRBJ2-7	CASSKVGAGNSYEQYF	NA
NA	TRBV28	NA	TRBJ1-5	CASRRDRNSNQPQHF	TGTGCCAGCAGGAGAGACAGGAATAGCAATCAGCCCCAGCATTTT
TRBD2	TRBV7-8	NA	TRBJ2-5	CASSSPGTSATWETQYF	TGTGCCAGCAGCTCACCGGGGACTAGCGCGACATGGGAGACCCAGTACTTC
NA	TRBV7-2	NA	TRBJ1-2	CASSLSPSYYGYTF	TGTGCCAGCAGCTTAAGTCCTTCCTACTATGGCTACACCTTC
TRBD1	TRBV6-4	few	TRBJ1-1	CASSMTGATEAFF	TGTGCCAGCAGCATGACAGGGGCCACTGAAGCTTTCTTT
TRBD1	TRBV7-6	few	TRBJ1-3	CASSLAATGYSGNTIYF	TGTGCCAGCAGCTTAGCAGCGACAGGGTACTCTGGAAACACCATATATTTT
NA	TRBV10-3	NA	TRBJ1-1	CAISTRMNTEAFF	TGTGCCATCAGTACGAGGATGAACACTGAAGCTTTCTTT
NA	TRBV10-3	few	TRBJ1-2	CAISERSPGYGYTF	TGTGCCATCAGTGAGAGGTCCCCAGGCTATGGCTACACCTTC
NA	TRBV7-9	NA	TRBJ2-7	CASSPETAPYEQYF	TGTGCCAGCAGCCCAGAGACGGCGCCCTACGAGCAGTACTTC
NA	TRBV7-8	few	TRBJ2-3	CASSAHRVSTDTQYF	TGTGCCAGCAGCGCACACAGGGTATCGACAGATACGCAGTATTTT
NA	TRBV6-4	NA	TRBJ2-3	CASSGKGGPSDTQYF	TGTGCCAGCAGTGGAAAAGGGGGGCCCTCAGATACGCAGTATTTT
NA	TRBV28	NA	TRBJ1-5	CASSSAGLVNQPQHF	TGTGCCAGCAGTTCAGCGGGACTAGTTAATCAGCCCCAGCATTTT
TRBD2	TRBV7-2	NA	TRBJ2-3	CASSAGTSGVDTQYF	TGTGCCAGCAGCGCCGGGACTAGCGGAGTAGATACGCAGTATTTT
TRBD1	TRBV30	NA	TRBJ1-2	CAWSVTGANYGYTF	TGTGCCTGGAGTGTTACAGGGGCTAACTATGGCTACACCTTC
NA	TRBV7-2	NA	TRBJ2-3	CASSLVGTDTQYF	TGTGCCAGCAGCTTAGTTGGTACAGATACGCAGTATTTT
TRBD1	TRBV24-1	few	TRBJ1-5	CATLIQGADNQPQHF	TGTGCCACCCTCATCCAGGGGGCAGACAATCAGCCCCAGCATTTT
NA	TRBV7-2	NA	TRBJ1-5	CASSRYRVIGNQPQHF	TGTGCCAGCAGCCGATACAGGGTTATTGGCAATCAGCCCCAGCATTTT
TRBD1	TRBV11-3	NA	TRBJ1-1	CASSLGWFGDREAFF	TGTGCCAGCAGCTTAGGCTGGTTTGGGGACAGAGAAGCTTTCTTT
TRBD2	TRBV27	NA	TRBJ2-7	CASSLTSGSTSEQYF	TGTGCCAGCAGTCTAACTAGCGGGAGTACAAGCGAGCAGTACTTC